Listed here is a single T cell receptor (beta chain). CDR1 is MNHEY, CDR2 SMNVEV, per germline (reference sequence). V dropped 5 bases and J dropped 1; count of bases not matched to a gene: 3. CDR3 size: 15 residues. Here immunoSEQ multiplex PCR was the method, and the copy in TCRdb shows in-frame clones only, minus some. The sample lists 110,000 or so clones, 75% to 90% occurring once. This record belongs to a study of blood T cell repertoires in COVID-19. Study at large: Researchers got acute and convalescent COVID-19 samples from the United States, Italy and Spain.

Sequencing used peripheral blood. The genes are TRBV27 and TRBJ1-5; TRBD1 agrees at 9 bases. The origin of this receptor is a man in his 70s with active or convalescent COVID-19. The CDR3 here is CASSGTGLSNQPQHF. CDR3 sequence (DNA): TGTGCCAGCAGTGGGACAGGGTTAAGCAATCAGCCCCAGCATTTT.